Each of the 23 T cell receptor beta chains below was sequenced from the same sample in a study of control samples from healthy donors and cancer patients. Profiled with immunoSEQ multiplex PCR; TCRdb holds only in-frame clones, not every one. The sample has more than 100,000 clones, around 90% seen once. The specimen was blood. The receptors were sampled from a man between 18 and 29 years old in good health.

This sequence joins TRBV10-2 and TRBJ2-3; D is possibly TRBD2 (5 bases). Looked up from germline, CDR1 is WSHSY and CDR2 is SAAADI. The CDR3 loop spans 17 amino acids. The V end lost 0 bases, the J end lost 0 bases, and 13 bases lay between the germline ends. The CDR3 reads CASSESIPQRSTDTQYF. CDR3 bases: TGCGCCAGCAGTGAGTCGATCCCCCAGCGGAGCACAGATACGCAGTATTTT.

The table lists this clone with a count of one. V gene TRBV19 combines with J gene TRBJ1-1, with a possible D match to TRBD1 (6 bases). CDR3 size: 14 residues. Germline CDR1 reads LNHDA; CDR2 reads SQIVND (reference sequence). With 3 bases removed from V and 4 bases from J, the gap between germline ends came to 12 bases. The CDR3 reads CASSITGLRTEAFF. The DNA for the CDR3 is TGTGCCAGTAGTATTACAGGGTTGCGCACTGAAGCTTTCTTT.

The chain joins TRBV5-1 to TRBJ2-1, with TRBD2 matching over 11 bases. The CDR3 sequence is 14 residues long. Unmatched junction bases numbered 7, after V lost 8 bases and J lost 6 bases. CDR1 SGHRS and CDR2 YFSETQ come from the germline V gene. CDR3 sequence (DNA): TGCGCCAGTCAAAGACTAGCGGGACCCAATGAGCAGTTCTTC. Translating gives CASQRLAGPNEQFF.

The sample holds a few counts of this clone. This chain joins TRBV7-9 and TRBJ2-1, with 10 positions matching TRBD2. The CDR3 runs 13 residues. Trimming cost V 6 bases and J 9 bases; bases outside gene matches: 5. CDR1 and CDR2 (germline): SEHNR, FQNEAQ (reference sequence). CDR3 sequence reads: CASSLAGVSEQFF. The CDR3 region has the DNA TGTGCCAGCAGTCTAGCGGGGGTGAGTGAGCAGTTCTTC.

This clone came up once. This chain uses TRBV7-6 with TRBJ1-6; D unresolved. V was cut by 4 bases and J by 8 bases, with 9 bases left in between. Germline CDR1 is SGHVS and CDR2 is FNYEAQ. The CDR3 covers 13 residues. The chain's CDR3 is CASSSREYSPLHF. The CDR3 DNA reads as TGTGCCAGCAGCTCACGAGAGTATTCACCCCTCCACTTT.

This clone was picked up one time. The gene calls are TRBV6-1 and TRBJ1-3; possible D gene TRBD1, 5 bases. The CDR3 is 15 amino acids. The germline V gene encodes CDR1 MNHNS and CDR2 SASEGT. V was clipped by 0 bases and J by 3 bases, with 9 bases between them. CDR3 sequence: CASSEAIGHGNTIYF. CDR3 sequence (DNA): TGTGCCAGCAGTGAAGCAATCGGACATGGAAACACCATATATTTT.

The chain combines TRBV5-8 with TRBJ2-1; D gene uncertain. From germline, CDR1 is SGHTS and CDR2 YDEGEE. CDR3 length: 13 residues. Trimming shortened V by 0 bases and J by 12 bases, and 13 bases separated the two germline ends. The CDR3 bases are TGTGCCAGCAGCTTGGGATCAGTTTCTGGGCAGTTCTTC. Translated: CASSLGSVSGQFF.

The chain employs TRBV19 and TRBJ1-4; D gene uncertain. V dropped 2 bases and J dropped 6 bases, with 7 bases sitting between them. Germline CDR1 reads LNHDA; CDR2 reads SQIVND (reference sequence). There are 13 residues in the CDR3. The CDR3: CASSIQVDEKLFF. As DNA, the CDR3 is TGTGCCAGTAGTATACAGGTAGATGAAAAACTGTTTTTT.

The V gene is TRBV5-5, the J gene TRBJ2-7; 11 bases match TRBD1. This CDR3 region has 16 residues. Germline V lookup: CDR1 SGHKS, CDR2 YYEKEE (reference sequence). Trimming at V came to 5 bases and at J to 2 bases, leaving 9 bases not matched to a gene. CDR3 region: CASRPDRGLSAYEQYV. The DNA for the CDR3 is TGTGCCAGCAGACCGGACAGGGGGCTCAGCGCCTACGAGCAGTACGTC.

The chain carries TRBV18 and TRBJ2-5; maybe TRBD2 (7 bases). Germline V gene lookup returns CDR1 KGHSH and CDR2 LQKENI. The CDR3 is 15 amino acids. Between the trimmed V and J ends, which lost 6 bases and 4 bases, there was a span of 18 bases. Here the CDR3 DNA reads TGTGCCAGCTCCGACCGTGGGGGGGCACGAGAGACCCAGTACTTC. Amino acid sequence: CASSDRGGARETQYF. Drawing the rest from reference TRBV18 and TRBJ2-5, the complete variable domain is NAGVMQNPRHLVRRRGQEARLRCSPMKGHSHVYWYRQLPEEGLKFMVYLQKENIIDESGMPKERFSAEFPKEGPSILRIQQVVRGDSAAYFCASSDRGGARETQYFGPGTRLLVL.

This chain uses TRBV7-9 with TRBJ2-5, with D perhaps matching TRBD1 (5 bases). V gave up 5 bases and J gave up 5 bases, with 12 bases separating them. Germline V CDR1 and CDR2: SEHNR, FQNEAQ (reference sequence). CDR3 length: 13 residues. The CDR3 protein is CASSARWGETQYF. For the CDR3, the DNA is TGTGCCAGCAGCGCCCGGTGGGGCGAGACCCAGTACTTC.

V and J are TRBV5-1 and TRBJ2-7; D possibly corresponds to TRBD2 (5 bases). This CDR3 has 12 amino acids. Trimming shortened V by 4 bases and J by 3 bases, and 8 bases separated the two germline ends. Germline V gene lookup returns CDR1 SGHRS and CDR2 YFSETQ. The CDR3 protein is CASSLRDYEQYF. Here the CDR3 DNA reads TGCGCCAGCAGCCTCCGGGACTACGAGCAGTACTTC.

The gene calls are TRBV5-1 and TRBJ1-1; D might be TRBD1 (5 bases). Germline CDR1 reads SGHRS; CDR2 reads YFSETQ. Trimming cost V 2 bases and J 0 bases, with 11 bases left between them. This CDR3 region has 15 residues. The CDR3 nucleotides read TGCGCCAGCAGCTTATATCCGGACATGAACACTGAAGCTTTCTTT. It is translated as CASSLYPDMNTEAFF.

The genes are TRBV13 and TRBJ1-3, with 8 bases that match TRBD1. The CDR3 runs 16 residues. Trimming cost V 4 bases and J 1 base; bases outside gene matches: 6. Germline V lookup: CDR1 PRHDT, CDR2 FYEKMQ (reference sequence). Written as DNA, the CDR3 is TGTGCCAGCAGCTCCTTACAGGGGGAGTCTGGAAACACCATATATTTT. It yields the protein CASSSLQGESGNTIYF.

V is TRBV5-8 and J is TRBJ2-1; no clear D. Trimming shortened V by 4 bases and J by 0 bases, and 23 bases separated the two germline ends. The CDR3 has 19 residues. Germline V gene data show CDR1 as SGHTS and CDR2 as YDEGEE. The CDR3 region is CASSLGLLSYLSSYNEQFF. The CDR3 region has the DNA TGTGCCAGCAGCCTGGGCCTCTTGTCGTACCTGAGCTCCTACAATGAGCAGTTCTTC.

The V call is TRBV14, the J call TRBJ1-1; unclear D gene. From germline, CDR1 is SGHDN and CDR2 FVKESK. This CDR3 is built from 14 residues. The V and J ends lost 4 bases and 1 base respectively, with 10 bases between them. The CDR3 is CASSLHLKNTEAFF. The DNA of the CDR3 is TGTGCCAGCAGCCTACACCTAAAGAACACTGAAGCTTTCTTT.

The chain recombines TRBV6-6 with TRBJ2-3; 7 nucleotides align to TRBD2. Losses at the gene ends were 2 bases for V and 1 base for J; bases not matched to a gene: 3. Germline V gives CDR1 MNHNY, CDR2 SVGAGI (reference sequence). The CDR3 contains 15 residues. For the CDR3, the DNA is TGTGCCAGCAGTTACCTTGCGGGAGGCACAGATACGCAGTATTTT. It yields the protein CASSYLAGGTDTQYF.

This clone was seen more than once but under ten times. The rearrangement links TRBV7-3 to TRBJ1-3, with TRBD1 matching 7 bases. The CDR3 extends over 13 amino acids. Germline V lookup: CDR1 SGHTA, CDR2 FQGTGA. The trim removed 5 bases at V and 4 bases at J, leaving 2 bases unmatched. The CDR3 DNA reads as TGTGCCAGCAGCCAGGGACAGGGAAACACCATATATTTT. Amino acids: CASSQGQGNTIYF.

The rearrangement uses TRBV6-1 and TRBJ2-3, with 9 bases lining up with TRBD1. The CDR3 runs to 15 residues. Trimming at V came to 1 base and at J to 5 bases, leaving 4 bases not matched to a gene. Germline loops: CDR1 MNHNS, CDR2 SASEGT. CDR3 sequence (DNA): TGTGCCAGCAGTGAAGGACAGGGGGGGAAAGATACGCAGTATTTT. Protein: CASSEGQGGKDTQYF.

V gene TRBV4-1 combines with J gene TRBJ2-7; no clear D gene. The CDR3 sequence is 15 residues long. Trimming pared 0 bases from V and 0 bases from J, leaving 9 bases between. CDR1 and CDR2 from the germline V gene are MGHRA and YSYEKL. The CDR3 sequence: CASSQERRSSYEQYF. In nucleotides, the CDR3 is TGCGCCAGCAGCCAAGAGAGGCGGAGCTCCTACGAGCAGTACTTC.

Only a few counts were recorded for this clone. The sample contains more than one DNA sequence encoding this CDR3. The chain joins TRBV7-2 to TRBJ1-1, with D possibly being TRBD1 (5 bases). V lost 1 base to trimming and J lost 0 bases, with 6 bases between them. The CDR3 totals 14 residues. Germline values: CDR1 SGHTA, CDR2 FQGNSA. The CDR3 DNA sequence: TGTGCCAGCAGCTTAGGGGGGTTGAACACTGAAGCTTTCTTT. Protein product: CASSLGGLNTEAFF.

The chain carries TRBV11-3 and TRBJ2-1; TRBD2 agrees at 7 bases. Germline V gene data show CDR1 as SGHNT and CDR2 as YENEEA. This CDR3 has 11 residues. J was trimmed by 8 bases and V by 5 bases; bases with no gene match: 0. Written as DNA, the CDR3 is TGTGCCAGCAGCCGGGAGGATGAGCAGTTCTTC. Translation gives CASSREDEQFF.

The chain carries TRBV9 and TRBJ1-2; a weak D match, TRBD1 (6 bases). This CDR3 region has 14 residues. Germline lookup yields CDR1 SGDLS and CDR2 YYNGEE. V lost 4 bases and J lost 4, with 14 bases in between. CDR3: CASSPRTVPYGYTF. CDR3 DNA sequence: TGTGCCAGCAGCCCGAGGACAGTCCCCTATGGCTACACCTTC.